One sample yielded the 27 T cell receptor beta chains listed below, sequenced in a study of T cells after yellow fever vaccination. MiXCR, applied by TCRdb to the 5' RACE reads, yields one record per CDR3 protein. The sample lists 300,000 to 350,000 distinct CDR3 sequences, 3.5% to 4.5% seen once, with approximately 24% in the top ten. Sequences were derived from PBMCs, sampled 5 days after the yellow fever booster vaccination. These receptors were taken from a man aged 18 to 30 who received the YFV17D yellow fever vaccine.

V and J are TRBV28 and TRBJ2-2; 7 bases are a match to TRBD2. Germline V gives CDR1 MDHEN, CDR2 SYDVKM. The CDR3 runs 14 residues. V lost 8 bases and J lost 6; bases outside the gene matches: 9. CDR3: CASLWESGAGELFF. CDR3 in DNA: TGTGCCAGCCTCTGGGAGAGCGGGGCCGGGGAGCTGTTTTTT. The full variable domain, in which reference TRBV28 and TRBJ2-2 provide the parts outside the CDR3, is DVKVTQSSRYLVKRTGEKVFLECVQDMDHENMFWYRQDPGLGLRLIYFSYDVKMKEKGDIPEGYSVSREKKERFSLILESASTNQTSMYLCASLWESGAGELFFGEGSRLTVL.

This clonotype was seen ten or more times. The chain has TRBV5-1 and TRBJ2-1; D possibly corresponds to TRBD2 (7 bases). This CDR3 spans 15 amino acids. The V gene's germline CDR1 is SGHRS and CDR2 YFSETQ. V was pared by 5 bases and J by 2 bases, with 14 bases between. CDR3 protein: CASSRGGGTYNEQFF. DNA for the CDR3: TGCGCCAGCAGTCGAGGCGGGGGCACCTACAATGAGCAGTTCTTC.

This clonotype came up many times. This sequence joins TRBV7-3 and TRBJ2-3; 9 bases agree with TRBD2. CDR3 size: 15 residues. Trimming took 5 bases from V and 4 from J; bases not matched to a gene: 7. From germline, CDR1 is SGHTA and CDR2 FQGTGA. The DNA of the CDR3 is TGTGCCAGCAGCCGAGGGCGGGGGGGCTCAGATACGCAGTATTTT. Amino acids: CASSRGRGGSDTQYF.

This clonotype was recorded many times. The genes are TRBV27 and TRBJ2-7; TRBD2 aligns across 10 bases. The V segment lost 6 bases and the J segment 2 bases; nucleotides outside the gene matches: 7. This CDR3 comprises 15 residues. CDR1 and CDR2 from the germline V gene are MNHEY and SMNVEV (reference sequence). The CDR3 here is CASRRLAGPTYEQYV. Written as DNA, the CDR3 is TGTGCCAGCAGACGACTAGCGGGCCCTACCTACGAGCAGTACGTC.

This clonotype appeared a few times. V and J are TRBV9 and TRBJ2-6; D perhaps matches TRBD1 (6 bases). Germline CDR1 is SGDLS and CDR2 is YYNGEE. Trimming stripped 5 bases from V and 4 bases from J, with 16 bases between. The CDR3 extends over 16 amino acids. The CDR3 protein is CASSGPSGAGANVLTF. The CDR3 bases are TGTGCCAGCAGTGGCCCCTCAGGGGCGGGGGCCAACGTCCTGACTTTC. The complete variable domain, with remaining parts taken from reference TRBV9 and TRBJ2-6, reads DSGVTQTPKHLITATGQRVTLRCSPRSGDLSVYWYQQSLDQGLQFLIQYYNGEERAKGNILERFSAQQFPDLHSELNLSSLELGDSALYFCASSGPSGAGANVLTFGAGSRLTVL.

In its sample, this clonotype was seen a few times. This rearrangement joins TRBV27 to TRBJ2-7; 7 bases are a match to TRBD1. The CDR3 totals 13 residues. CDR1 is MNHEY and CDR2 is SMNVEV in the germline V gene (reference sequence). Trimming removed 5 bases from V and 5 bases from J; junction bases left unmatched: 6. The CDR3 nucleotides read TGTGCCAGCAGTGTCGATCAGGGGGACGAGCAGTACTTC. It specifies CASSVDQGDEQYF.

The chain carries TRBV6-1 and TRBJ1-5; 7 bases are a match to TRBD1. Per germline, CDR1 MNHNS and CDR2 SASEGT. The CDR3 is 15 amino acids. With V trimmed by 1 base and J by 3 bases, 3 bases remained unmatched. CDR3 residues: CASSEVGTDNQPQHF. The CDR3 bases are TGTGCCAGCAGTGAAGTTGGGACAGACAATCAGCCCCAGCATTTT.

J is TRBJ1-2 and V is TRBV20-1; perhaps TRBD1 as D (6 bases). Germline loops: CDR1 DFQATT, CDR2 SNEGSKA (reference sequence). The ends were cut back, 3 bases at V and 8 bases at J, with 16 bases in the middle. The CDR3 runs 13 residues. The CDR3 reads CSASSRGWNGYTF. DNA for the CDR3: TGCAGTGCTAGTTCCAGGGGATGGAACGGCTACACCTTC.

This clonotype was seen many times. The genes are TRBV5-1 and TRBJ2-3, with D perhaps given as TRBD1 or TRBD2 (5 bases each). With 3 bases removed from V and 1 base from J, the gap between germline ends came to 12 bases. The germline V gene encodes CDR1 SGHRS and CDR2 YFSETQ. This CDR3 has 15 amino acids. CDR3 residues: CASSSGTVGTDTQYF. In nucleotides, the CDR3 is TGCGCCAGCAGCTCCGGGACCGTTGGCACAGATACGCAGTATTTT.

This clonotype occurred many times. The rearrangement joins TRBV11-2 to TRBJ2-1; D not resolved. V was trimmed by 1 base and J by 9 bases, leaving 13 bases between them. CDR1 is SGHAT, CDR2 FQNNGV, per germline. CDR3 size: 14 residues. The CDR3 coding sequence is TGTGCCAGCAGCTTAGCCCCAGGTTCGGCTGAGCAGTTCTTC. It specifies CASSLAPGSAEQFF.

The rearrangement links TRBV10-3 to TRBJ2-3; D not resolved. The V end was cut by 0 bases, the J end by 2 bases, with 15 bases between. From germline, CDR1 is ENHRY and CDR2 SYGVKD. The CDR3 length is 17 residues. CDR3 residues: CAISESMDRPYTDTQYF. The DNA for the CDR3 is TGTGCCATCAGTGAGTCAATGGATCGTCCTTACACAGATACGCAGTATTTT.

This clonotype occurred many times. CDR3 region: CASSLLRQGCSYEQYV. CDR3 nucleotides: TGCGCCAGCAGCTTACTTCGACAGGGGTGCTCCTACGAGCAGTACGTC. J is TRBJ2-7 and V is TRBV5-1; 8 nucleotides align to TRBD1. Germline V gene sequence: CDR1 SGHRS, CDR2 YFSETQ. V was clipped by 2 bases and J by 0 bases; unmatched bases: 7. The length of the CDR3 is 16 residues.

The table lists this clonotype with a few counts. The chain joins TRBV28 to TRBJ1-2; D gene ambiguous. Germline V lookup: CDR1 MDHEN, CDR2 SYDVKM. CDR3 length equals 13 residues. The V end lost 4 bases, the J end lost 1 base, and 7 bases lay between the germline ends. The CDR3 DNA reads TGTGCCAGCAGTTCCGGGGTTAACTATGGCTACACCTTC. Its translation is CASSSGVNYGYTF.

A few counts support this clonotype. This chain joins TRBV6-4 and TRBJ1-2, with 10 nucleotides matching TRBD1. V was clipped by 6 bases and J by 4 bases; unmatched bases: 14. The V gene's germline CDR1 is MRHNA and CDR2 SNTAGT. The CDR3 is made up of 17 amino acids. CDR3: CASSPTISWTGGYGYTF. CDR3 bases: TGTGCCAGCAGCCCTACCATATCCTGGACAGGGGGCTATGGCTACACCTTC.

This clonotype came up many times. The chain is built from TRBV10-3 and TRBJ1-1; no clear D. CDR1 is ENHRY and CDR2 is SYGVKD in the germline V gene. V shed 4 bases and J shed 3 bases, with 9 bases lying between them. The CDR3 is 13 amino acids. The CDR3 region is CAISVRGDTEAFF. CDR3 nucleotide sequence: TGTGCCATCAGTGTCCGGGGAGACACTGAAGCTTTCTTT.

The chain joins TRBV7-9 to TRBJ1-2, with D perhaps TRBD1 (6 bases). Germline V gene data show CDR1 as SEHNR and CDR2 as FQNEAQ (reference sequence). There are 13 residues in the CDR3. The V end lost 6 bases, the J end lost 2 bases, and 10 bases lay between the germline ends. CDR3 residues: CASRDQGNYGYTF. The CDR3 DNA sequence: TGTGCCAGCAGGGATCAGGGGAACTATGGCTACACCTTC.

This clonotype occurred many times. The V and J genes are TRBV6-1 and TRBJ2-6; D remains ambiguous. The germline gives CDR1 MNHNS, CDR2 SASEGT. The CDR3 consists of 15 residues. V dropped 7 bases and J dropped 0 bases, with 10 bases sitting between them. The DNA of the CDR3 is TGTGCCAGCAATACCTGGTACTCTGGGGCCAACGTCCTGACTTTC. Its protein product is CASNTWYSGANVLTF.

This clonotype came up a few times. The chain employs TRBV6-5 and TRBJ1-1; D remains unclear. This CDR3 comprises 15 residues. Between the trimmed V and J ends, which lost 0 bases and 3 bases, there was a span of 11 bases. Germline assignment: CDR1 MNHEY and CDR2 SVGAGI. For the CDR3, the DNA is TGTGCCAGCAGTTACTCGTTCCTTATTCACACTGAAGCTTTCTTT. Protein product: CASSYSFLIHTEAFF.

This clonotype was recorded a few times. The chain recombines TRBV24-1 with TRBJ2-2; TRBD2 is a possible D gene (5 bases). The CDR3 totals 15 residues. Trimming took off 5 bases at V and 1 base at J, with 10 bases between the two ends. Germline V gives CDR1 KGHDR, CDR2 SFDVKD. CDR3 coding DNA: TGTGCCACCAGTGGCGGACGGGAGAACACCGGGGAGCTGTTTTTT. Translating it yields CATSGGRENTGELFF.

This clonotype was detected a few times. J is TRBJ2-5 and V is TRBV13; 7 nucleotides agree with TRBD1. The CDR3 is 13 residues long. Looked up from germline, CDR1 is PRHDT and CDR2 is FYEKMQ (reference sequence). Losses at the gene ends were 5 bases for V and 3 bases for J; bases not matched to a gene: 3. The CDR3 DNA reads TGTGCCAGCAGCCCCAGGGGGAAAGAGACCCAGTACTTC. This encodes CASSPRGKETQYF.

In its sample, this clonotype was seen many times. This rearrangement joins TRBV5-1 to TRBJ1-5; 7 bases are a match to TRBD1. CDR3 length: 17 amino acids. Looked up from germline, CDR1 is SGHRS and CDR2 is YFSETQ. The ends lost 7 bases at V and 5 bases at J; junction bases unmatched: 18. In DNA, the CDR3 is TGCGCCAGCGGGGGGGATGGGGGACAGCTATCCCATCAGCCCCAGCATTTT. The encoded protein is CASGGDGGQLSHQPQHF.

This clonotype came up a few times. The chain has TRBV19 and TRBJ2-3, with D tentatively TRBD2 (5 bases). The CDR3 runs 14 residues. CDR1 is LNHDA and CDR2 is SQIVND in the germline V gene (reference sequence). V lost 6 bases and J 1 base, leaving 11 bases between the germline ends. The CDR3 DNA reads TGTGCCAGTAGGATCCTAGCCGGCACAGATACGCAGTATTTT. Residues: CASRILAGTDTQYF.

This clonotype was seen ten or more times. The CDR3: CASSAVGGLLSYNEQFF. In DNA form, the CDR3 reads TGCGCCAGCAGCGCGGTGGGGGGGCTCCTTTCCTACAATGAGCAGTTCTTC. This chain links TRBV5-1 with TRBJ2-1, with D tentatively TRBD2 (7 bases). Germline V gene data show CDR1 as SGHRS and CDR2 as YFSETQ. The CDR3 loop spans 17 amino acids. Trimming left V 4 bases short and J 1 base short, with 18 bases between.

This clonotype occurred a few times. The chain joins TRBV5-1 to TRBJ2-2, with 7 bases fitting TRBD2. The CDR3 consists of 15 residues. CDR1 SGHRS and CDR2 YFSETQ come from the germline V gene. Losses at the gene ends were 2 bases for V and 1 base for J; bases not matched to a gene: 2. CDR3 bases: TGCGCCAGCAGCTTCACGGGGGGGAACACCGGGGAGCTGTTTTTT. It yields the protein CASSFTGGNTGELFF.

The chain recombines TRBV5-1 with TRBJ2-4; either TRBD1 or TRBD2 may fit D (5 bases each). The V end lost 4 bases, the J end lost 7 bases, and 12 bases lay between the germline ends. The CDR3 length is 13 residues. In germline, CDR1 is SGHRS, CDR2 YFSETQ. CDR3 nucleotides: TGCGCCAGCAGCGTCCGGGGACGGAACATTCAGTACTTC. This encodes CASSVRGRNIQYF.

The chain is built from TRBV5-1 and TRBJ2-7, with TRBD1 matching over 7 bases. V shed 4 bases, J shed 1 base, and the junction held 2 bases outside the gene matches. This CDR3 is 13 amino acids long. The V gene's germline CDR1 is SGHRS and CDR2 YFSETQ. The CDR3 spells CASSMTGSYEQYF. CDR3 in DNA: TGCGCCAGCAGCATGACAGGGTCCTACGAGCAGTACTTC.

The rearrangement joins TRBV7-9 to TRBJ2-3, with D possibly being TRBD2 (5 bases). The CDR3 covers 16 residues. CDR1 SEHNR and CDR2 FQNEAQ come from the germline V gene (reference sequence). Trimming stripped 7 bases from V and 2 bases from J, with 19 bases between. The CDR3 loop is CASMKSVTTFTDTQYF. The CDR3 DNA reads TGTGCCAGCATGAAATCGGTGACTACCTTCACAGATACGCAGTATTTT.